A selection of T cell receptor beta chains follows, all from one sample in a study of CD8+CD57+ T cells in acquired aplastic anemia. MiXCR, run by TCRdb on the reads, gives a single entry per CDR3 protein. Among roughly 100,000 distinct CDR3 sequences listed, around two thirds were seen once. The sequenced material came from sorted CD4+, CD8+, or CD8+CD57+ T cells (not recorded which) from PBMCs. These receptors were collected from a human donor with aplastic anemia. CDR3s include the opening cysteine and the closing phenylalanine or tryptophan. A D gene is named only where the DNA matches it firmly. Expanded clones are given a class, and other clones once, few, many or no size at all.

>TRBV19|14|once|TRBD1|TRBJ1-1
TGTGCCAGTAGTATTGCCCCGACAGGGACTGAAGCTTTCTTT
CASSIAPTGTEAFF
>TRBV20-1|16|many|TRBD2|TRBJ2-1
TGCAGTGCCGTCCCGCCCCTAGCGGGGAGATGGAATGAGCAGTTCTTC
CSAVPPLAGRWNEQFF
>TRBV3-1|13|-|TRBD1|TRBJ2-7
TGTGCCAGCAGCCGACAGGGGGCCTACGAGCAGTACTTC
CASSRQGAYEQYF
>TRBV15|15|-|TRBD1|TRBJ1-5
TGTGCCACCAGCAGGGACAGGGGGCCTCATCAGCCCCAGCATTTT
CATSRDRGPHQPQHF
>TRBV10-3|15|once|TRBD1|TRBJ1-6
TGTGCCATCGGAGCAGCGCGGGACAGCGGACTCCCCCTCCACTTT
CAIGAARDSGLPLHF
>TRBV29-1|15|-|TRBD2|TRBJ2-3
TGCAGCGTTGAAGATCGCGGGGGGGCGACAGATACGCAGTATTTT
CSVEDRGGATDTQYF
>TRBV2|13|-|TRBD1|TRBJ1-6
TGTGCCAGCCAGGACAGGGTTCAATCACCCCTCTACTTT
CASQDRVQSPLYF
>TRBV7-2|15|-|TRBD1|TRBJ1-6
TGTGCCAGCAGCCCAACTATGGACAGGGGTAAAACCCTCCACTTT
CASSPTMDRGKTLHF
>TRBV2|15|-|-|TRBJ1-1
TGTGCCAGCACCTTCCAGGGAAACATGAACACTGAAGCTTTCTTT
CASTFQGNMNTEAFF
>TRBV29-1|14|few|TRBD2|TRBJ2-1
TGCAGCGTCCCAGCGGGGGCAACCTACAATGAGCAGTTCTTC
CSVPAGATYNEQFF
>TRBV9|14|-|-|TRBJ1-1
TGTGCCAGCAGCGTAGTACCAGGGAACACTGAAGCTTTCTTT
CASSVVPGNTEAFF
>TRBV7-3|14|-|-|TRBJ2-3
TGTGCCAGCAGCTATCCAGGCGGCCCAGATACGCAGTATTTT
CASSYPGGPDTQYF
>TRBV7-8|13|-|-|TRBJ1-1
TGTGCCAGCAGCCCCCCAATGGGAGTTGAAGCTGTCTTT
CASSPPMGVEAVF
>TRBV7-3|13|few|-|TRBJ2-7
TGTGCCAGCAGCTCATGGACGGGATACGAGCAGTACTTC
CASSSWTGYEQYF
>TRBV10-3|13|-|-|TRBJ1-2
TGTGCCACCGGCGGGGACAAGAGCTATGGCTACACCTTC
CATGGDKSYGYTF
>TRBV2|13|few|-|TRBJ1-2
TGTGCCAGCAGTTACCGGGCAAGCGATGGCTACACCTTC
CASSYRASDGYTF
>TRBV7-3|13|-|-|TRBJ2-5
TGTGCCAGCAGCGAACATCCTAAAGAGACCCAGTACTTC
CASSEHPKETQYF
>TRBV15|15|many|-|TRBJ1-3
TGTGCCACCAGCAGAGAATGGGGATCCGGAAACACCATATATTTT
CATSREWGSGNTIYF
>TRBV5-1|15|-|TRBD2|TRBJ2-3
TGCGCCAGCAGGAGGGTAGCGGGAGGCACAGATACGCAGTATTTT
CASRRVAGGTDTQYF
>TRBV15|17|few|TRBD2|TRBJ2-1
TGTGCCACCAGCAACAATCGCGGCGGGACTAGCGGGGGCAAGCAGTTCTTC
CATSNNRGGTSGGKQFF
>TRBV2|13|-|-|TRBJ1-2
TGTGCCAGCAGTGTTACGGGGTTCGGTGGCTACACCTTC
CASSVTGFGGYTF
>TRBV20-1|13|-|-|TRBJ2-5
TGCAGTGCTAGAACAGGGTTCCAAGAGACCCAGTACTTC
CSARTGFQETQYF
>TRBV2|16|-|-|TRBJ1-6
TGTGCCAGCAGTTCGTACCTACGGACAGCCAATTCACCCCTCCACTTT
CASSSYLRTANSPLHF
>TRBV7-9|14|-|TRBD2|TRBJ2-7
TGTGCCAGCAGCTTAAGCGGGGGGCGCCACGAGCAGTACTTC
CASSLSGGRHEQYF
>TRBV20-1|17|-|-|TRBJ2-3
TGCAGTGCTTCAACAACTGGGGTAGCGCCGTACACAGATACGCAGTATTTT
CSASTTGVAPYTDTQYF
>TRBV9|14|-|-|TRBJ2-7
TGTGCCAGCAGCGCGGGGGGCTCCTACTACGAGCAGTACTTC
CASSAGGSYYEQYF
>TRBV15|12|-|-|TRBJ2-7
TGTGCCACCAGCAGAGTAGGTTACGAGCAGTACTTC
CATSRVGYEQYF
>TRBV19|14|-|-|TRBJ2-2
TGTGCCAGTAGCGGGGGGCCTTACACCGGGGAGCTGTTTTTT
CASSGGPYTGELFF
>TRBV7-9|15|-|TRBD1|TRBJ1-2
TGTGCCAGCAGTTTGGGACAGGGCGCGAACTATGGCTACACCTTC
CASSLGQGANYGYTF
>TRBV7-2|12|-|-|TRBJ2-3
TGTGCCAGCAGCCTCCACAAAGATACGCAGTATTTT
CASSLHKDTQYF
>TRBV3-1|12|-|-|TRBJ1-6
TGTGCCAGCAGCCAAGGCCTCGTCCGCCTCCACTTT
CASSQGLVRLHF
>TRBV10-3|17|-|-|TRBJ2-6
TGTGCCGCGGGCAGTGGACCCACGCGCTCTGGGGCCAACGTCCTGACTTTC
CAAGSGPTRSGANVLTF
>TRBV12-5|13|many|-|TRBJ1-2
TGTGCTAGTGGTTTCACGGGGGACTATGGCTACACCTTC
CASGFTGDYGYTF